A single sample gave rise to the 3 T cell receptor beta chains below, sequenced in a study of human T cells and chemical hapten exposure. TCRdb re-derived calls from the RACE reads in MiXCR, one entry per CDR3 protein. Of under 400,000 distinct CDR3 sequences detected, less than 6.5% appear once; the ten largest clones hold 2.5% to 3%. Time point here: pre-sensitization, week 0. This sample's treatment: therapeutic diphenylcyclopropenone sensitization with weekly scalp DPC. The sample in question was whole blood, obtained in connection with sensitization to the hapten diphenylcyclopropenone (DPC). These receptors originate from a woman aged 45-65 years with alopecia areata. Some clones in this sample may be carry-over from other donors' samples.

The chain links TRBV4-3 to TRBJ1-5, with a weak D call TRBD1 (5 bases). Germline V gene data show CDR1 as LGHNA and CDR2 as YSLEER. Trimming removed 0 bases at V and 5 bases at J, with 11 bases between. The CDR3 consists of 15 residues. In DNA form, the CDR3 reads TGCGCCAGCAGCCAAGATCGGCAGGGCGATCAGCCCCAGCATTTT. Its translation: CASSQDRQGDQPQHF.

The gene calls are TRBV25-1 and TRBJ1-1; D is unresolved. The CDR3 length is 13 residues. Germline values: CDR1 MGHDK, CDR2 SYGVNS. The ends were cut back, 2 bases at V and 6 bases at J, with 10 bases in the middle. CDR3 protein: CASSEIGAAEAFF. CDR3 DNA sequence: TGTGCCAGCAGTGAAATAGGCGCGGCTGAAGCTTTCTTT.

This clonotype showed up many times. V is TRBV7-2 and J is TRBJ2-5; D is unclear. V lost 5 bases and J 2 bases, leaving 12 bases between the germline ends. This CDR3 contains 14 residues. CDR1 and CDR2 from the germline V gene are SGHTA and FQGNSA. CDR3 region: CASSQTRAQETQYF. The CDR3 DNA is TGTGCCAGCAGCCAGACTCGAGCACAAGAGACCCAGTACTTC.